This T cell receptor (beta chain) emerged from a study of patients and donors after allogeneic stem cell transplantation. TCRdb fed the RT-PCR reads into MiXCR, producing one record per CDR3 protein. The sample includes 70,000 to 95,000 distinct CDR3 sequences, around 5% of them seen just once. This clonotype was seen repeatedly, ten times or more. The CDR3 runs to 18 residues. V gave up 2 bases and J gave up 2 bases; unmatched junction bases: 13. The receptor was derived from a human donor who was either an allogeneic HSCT recipient or a stem cell or donor lymphocyte infusion donor (not recorded which). It is not recorded whose cells these are; they may come from a transplant donor. The V gene is TRBV12-3 or TRBV12-4, the J gene TRBJ1-2; 8 positions match TRBD1. Sequences were obtained from blood, either unsorted or a sorted T cell fraction (not recorded which). The CDR3 is CASSLYSVGTGYNYGYTF. The DNA for the CDR3 is TGTGCCAGCAGTTTATATTCGGTTGGGACAGGCTACAACTATGGCTACACCTTC.